These T cell receptor beta chains were read from a single sample in a study of blood T cell repertoires in COVID-19. Using immunoSEQ multiplex PCR, the repertoire was profiled, and TCRdb retains in-frame clones only, with some absent. Of approximately 390,000 clones in the sample, around 90% were seen once. Sequencing input: peripheral blood. The receptors were sampled from a man aged 18 to 29 with active or convalescent COVID-19. Both conserved end residues are part of each CDR3. The D gene is left open where the match is weak. Clone size is given for some rows only: seen once, a few or many times, or a class if the clone is expanded.

once	TRBV29-1	TRBJ1-4	-	TGCAGCGACGCGGACGGGGACACCCCTTTCGCAGCTAATGAAAAACTGTTTTTT	CSDADGDTPFAANEKLFF
-	TRBV7-2	TRBJ2-7	-	TGTGCCAGCAGCTTAAGGGGATCCTACGAGCAGTACTTC	CASSLRGSYEQYF
-	TRBV19	TRBJ1-5	-	TGTGCCAGTATGGGTTTTACAGGGTGGTGGAACAATCAGCCCCAGCATTTT	CASMGFTGWWNNQPQHF
-	TRBV28	TRBJ2-3	TRBD2	TGTGCCAGCAGTCTAATAACCGGGTTGGGGGGGGATACGCAGTATTTT	CASSLITGLGGDTQYF
-	TRBV11-2	TRBJ2-3	-	TGTGCCAGCAGCTTAGGGGAAAGGGGTCCAGATACGCAGTATTTT	CASSLGERGPDTQYF
-	TRBV19	TRBJ1-5	TRBD1	TGTGCCAGTAGGAGCGGACAGGGCGGCAATCAGCCCCAGCATTTT	CASRSGQGGNQPQHF
-	TRBV6-5	TRBJ1-5	TRBD1	TGTGCCAGCAGGTCCCGGACAGGAAGTAATCAGCCCCAGCATTTT	CASRSRTGSNQPQHF
-	TRBV28	TRBJ1-6	-	TGTGCCAGCAGCCAGGGCTCGGATAATTCACCCCTCCACTTT	CASSQGSDNSPLHF
-	TRBV28	TRBJ1-5	TRBD1	TGTGCCAGCAGTTCACCAGGACAGGGGGCGTTTCAGCCCCAGCATTTT	CASSSPGQGAFQPQHF
-	TRBV11-1	TRBJ1-6	-	TGTGCCAGCAGCGGCGGACAGCTCTATAATTCACCCCTCCACTTT	CASSGGQLYNSPLHF
once	TRBV7-8	TRBJ2-7	TRBD2	TGTGCCAGCAGCCAAATTGGGACTAGCGGGACCTACGAGCAGTACTTC	CASSQIGTSGTYEQYF